This TCR beta chain was captured in a study of shared clonotypes between healthy human individuals. There are 16 residues in the CDR3. Between the trimmed V and J ends, which lost 5 bases and 5 bases, there was a span of 19 bases. The germline CDR1 and CDR2 sequences are SGHNT and YENEEA. The assay was immunoSEQ multiplex PCR, and TCRdb's table has in-frame clones only and misses some. The profile shows roughly 680,000 clones, around 70% of them singletons. This receptor was obtained from a woman between 25 and 40 years old in good health. Material for sequencing was memory CD4+ T cells sorted from blood. As to subset: CD45RA-negative fraction. The chain joins TRBV11-3 to TRBJ2-1; D may be TRBD2 (5 bases). In DNA, the CDR3 is TGTGCCAGCAGCAGAAGGGCCGGGGTTAAGAACAATGAGCAGTTCTTC. Translation: CASSRRAGVKNNEQFF.